These 9 T cell receptor beta chains were all obtained from the same sample, sequenced in a study of T cells in Graves' hyperthyroidism and ophthalmopathy. From RNA transcripts, TCR beta CDR3 regions were amplified. Primed by the HTBI set, a first-round RT-PCR was run on the TCR CDR3. A single record per CDR3 protein comes from TCRdb applying MiXCR to the multiplex PCR reads. The table lists roughly 700,000 distinct CDR3 sequences, around 15% of them singletons, with roughly 10% in the top ten. Sequenced input: blood. The receptor set was obtained from a woman under 30 with Graves' hyperthyroidism.

There are a few counts of this clonotype. The rearrangement uses TRBV30 and TRBJ2-2; the D is unclear. The CDR3 is 14 amino acids. The V gene lost 3 bases and the J gene lost 4 bases, with 12 bases spanning the gap. The germline gives CDR1 GTSNPN, CDR2 SVGIG (reference sequence). The CDR3 nucleotides are TGTGCCTGGAGAGCAGACCACAGCACCGGGGAGCTGTTTTTT. Its protein is CAWRADHSTGELFF.

This clonotype was observed a handful of times. This chain uses TRBV30 with TRBJ1-6, with D uncertain. The CDR3 loop spans 13 amino acids. V dropped 2 bases and J dropped 8 bases, with 10 bases sitting between them. Germline V gene data show CDR1 as GTSNPN and CDR2 as SVGIG (reference sequence). This CDR3 is CAWSTGSHSPLHF. DNA for the CDR3: TGTGCCTGGAGTACCGGGTCACATTCACCCCTCCACTTT.

This clonotype was found a few times. This chain connects TRBV18 to TRBJ2-6; D is unclear. Deletions cut 3 bases from V and 0 bases from J, with 6 bases between. The germline V gene has CDR1 KGHSH and CDR2 LQKENI. This CDR3 region has 15 residues. The CDR3 loop is CASSPEISGANVLTF. The CDR3, as DNA: TGTGCCAGCTCACCGGAGATCTCTGGGGCCAACGTCCTGACTTTC.

CDR3 amino acids: CATSRLSTSGREEQYF. The CDR3 DNA is TGTGCCACCAGCAGACTCTCGACTAGCGGCAGGGAGGAGCAGTACTTC. The chain uses TRBV15 and TRBJ2-7; 9 bases line up with TRBD2. V was pared by 2 bases and J by 7 bases, with 12 bases of the junction left unmatched. Germline V gives CDR1 LNHNV, CDR2 YYDKDF (reference sequence). The CDR3 is 16 amino acids.

In this sample, this clonotype turned up a few times. The rearrangement joins TRBV7-3 to TRBJ2-1, with D perhaps matching TRBD2 (5 bases). This CDR3 is built from 13 residues. Germline V gene data show CDR1 as SGHTA and CDR2 as FQGTGA. V was trimmed by 3 bases and J by 8 bases, leaving 11 bases between them. The DNA of the CDR3 is TGTGCCAGCAGCTTCCGGACTGGCGATGAGCAGTTCTTC. This sequence encodes CASSFRTGDEQFF.

This clonotype was counted many times. The chain recombines TRBV12-3 or TRBV12-4 with TRBJ2-7; a possible D gene is TRBD1 (6 bases). The V gene lost 6 bases and the J gene lost 3 bases, with 18 bases spanning the gap. There are 15 residues in the CDR3. CDR3 protein: CASRGPRGTLYEQYF. The CDR3 DNA is TGTGCCAGCAGAGGACCAAGGGGGACCCTCTACGAGCAGTACTTC.

The rearrangement uses TRBV19 and TRBJ2-1, with D possibly matching TRBD1 (6 bases). Per the germline V gene, CDR1 is LNHDA and CDR2 is SQIVND (reference sequence). V was shortened by 4 bases and J by 2 bases, with 12 bases between the two germline ends. The CDR3 runs to 15 residues. The DNA of the CDR3 is TGTGCCAGTAGTACCGGACAGTCCGCCTACAATGAGCAGTTCTTC. It is translated as CASSTGQSAYNEQFF.

The V call is TRBV4-1, the J call TRBJ1-2; D is undetermined. V gave up 0 bases and J gave up 4 bases, with 9 bases separating them. The V gene's germline CDR1 is MGHRA and CDR2 YSYEKL. The CDR3 is 14 residues long. CDR3 bases: TGCGCCAGCAGCCAAGAAGGCCTATCCTATGGCTACACCTTC. It yields the protein CASSQEGLSYGYTF.

This clonotype came up many times. V gene TRBV11-2 combines with J gene TRBJ2-3, with D possibly matching TRBD2 (5 bases). The CDR3 spans 15 residues. V was trimmed by 6 bases and J by 1 base, leaving 14 bases between them. The V gene's germline CDR1 is SGHAT and CDR2 FQNNGV. The CDR3 DNA is TGTGCCAGCAGTCAGGACTTGACCCGCACAGATACGCAGTATTTT. This gives the protein CASSQDLTRTDTQYF.